Here is one T cell receptor beta chain with its context. The CDR3 is 14 residues long. Germline V lookup: CDR1 MDHEN, CDR2 SYDVKM. Via template switching, UMIs carrying a 6-nucleotide sample barcode were introduced. TCRdb re-analyzed the 5' RACE reads; it lists each CDR3 protein once, without DNA. The data include about 200,000 distinct CDR3 sequences; the top ten clones carry roughly 7.5%. These data belong to a study of monozygotic twins with inflammatory bowel disease. The chain is built from TRBV28 and TRBJ2-5; no DNA is available, so the TRBD2 call from TCRdb remains unchecked. The sequence came from a human donor with ulcerative colitis or Crohn's disease, or a healthy co-twin of an affected twin (not recorded which). The sequencing sample was made of blood. CDR3 protein: CASSFREDQETQYF.